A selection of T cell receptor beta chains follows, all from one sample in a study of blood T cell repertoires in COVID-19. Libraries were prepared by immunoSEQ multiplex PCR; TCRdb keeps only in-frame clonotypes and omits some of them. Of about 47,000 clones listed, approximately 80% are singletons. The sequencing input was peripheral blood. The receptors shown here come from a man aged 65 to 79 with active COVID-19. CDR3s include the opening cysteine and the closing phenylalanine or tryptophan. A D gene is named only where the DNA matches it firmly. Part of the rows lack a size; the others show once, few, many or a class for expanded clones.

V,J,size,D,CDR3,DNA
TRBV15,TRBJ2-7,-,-,CATSRVMEGTYEQYF,TGTGCCACCAGCAGAGTAATGGAGGGGACCTACGAGCAGTACTTC
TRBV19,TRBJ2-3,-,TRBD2,CASSAGLAGGPVDTQYF,TGTGCCAGTAGCGCGGGACTAGCGGGGGGGCCTGTAGATACGCAGTATTTT
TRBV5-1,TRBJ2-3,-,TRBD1,CASSLGQRTDTQYF,TGCGCCAGCAGCCTGGGACAGCGCACAGATACGCAGTATTTT
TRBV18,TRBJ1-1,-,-,CASSPPGFRDNTEAFF,TGTGCCAGCTCACCACCGGGGTTCAGGGATAACACTGAAGCTTTCTTT
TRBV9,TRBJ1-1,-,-,CASDLDGGNTEAFF,TGTGCCAGCGATCTAGACGGGGGGAACACTGAAGCTTTCTTT
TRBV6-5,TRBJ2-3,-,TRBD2,CASSYSPSGGTDTQYF,TGTGCCAGCAGTTACTCGCCTAGCGGGGGAACAGATACGCAGTATTTT
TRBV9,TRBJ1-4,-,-,CASSGGHATNEKLFF,TGTGCCAGCAGCGGGGGACACGCAACTAATGAAAAACTGTTTTTT
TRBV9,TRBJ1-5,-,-,CASSVAAGPNQPQHF,TGTGCCAGCAGCGTAGCAGCGGGCCCCAATCAGCCCCAGCATTTT
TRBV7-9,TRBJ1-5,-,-,CASSSQASNQPQHF,TGTGCCAGCAGCTCACAGGCTAGCAATCAGCCCCAGCATTTT
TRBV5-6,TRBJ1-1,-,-,CASSQDRGESAFF,TGTGCCAGCAGCCAGGACAGAGGGGAGTCAGCTTTCTTT
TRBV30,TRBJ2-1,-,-,CAWSLLHNEQFF,TGTGCCTGGAGTCTCCTACACAATGAGCAGTTCTTC
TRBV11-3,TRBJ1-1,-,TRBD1,CASSPGTGNPGGAFF,TGTGCCAGCAGCCCCGGGACAGGGAACCCTGGCGGAGCTTTCTTT
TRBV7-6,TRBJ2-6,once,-,CASSLAFTGYGANVLTF,TGTGCCAGCAGCTTAGCGTTCACAGGGTATGGGGCCAACGTCCTGACTTTC
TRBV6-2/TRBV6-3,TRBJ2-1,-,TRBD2,CASSYVAGKSYNEQFF,TGTGCCAGCAGTTATGTAGCGGGGAAGAGTTACAATGAGCAGTTCTTC
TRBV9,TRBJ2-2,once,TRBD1,CASSVVGDRDPTGELFF,TGTGCCAGCAGCGTAGTCGGGGACAGGGATCCTACCGGGGAGCTGTTTTTT
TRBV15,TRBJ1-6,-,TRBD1,CATSTDRASYNSPLHF,TGTGCCACCAGCACTGACAGGGCCTCCTATAATTCACCCCTCCACTTT
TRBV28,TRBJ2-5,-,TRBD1,CASSGMGQVKETQYF,TGTGCCAGCAGTGGTATGGGACAGGTGAAAGAGACCCAGTACTTC
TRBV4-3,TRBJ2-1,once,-,CASSQDREAYNEQFF,TGCGCCAGCAGCCAAGATCGGGAAGCCTACAATGAGCAGTTCTTC
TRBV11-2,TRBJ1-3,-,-,CASSLDPSGNTIYF,TGTGCCAGCAGCTTAGATCCGTCTGGAAACACCATATATTTT
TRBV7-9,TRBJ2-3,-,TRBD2,CASSRLAGAGTDTQYF,TGTGCCAGCAGCCGACTAGCGGGGGCCGGCACAGATACGCAGTATTTT
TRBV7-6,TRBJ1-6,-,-,CASSSGGRYNSPLHF,TGTGCCAGCAGCTCCGGCGGGCGTTATAATTCACCCCTCCACTTT
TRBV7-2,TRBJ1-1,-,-,CASSETKMNTEAFF,TGTGCCAGCAGCGAGACAAAAATGAACACTGAAGCTTTCTTT
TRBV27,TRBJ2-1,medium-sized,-,CASSWLPERSQFF,TGTGCCAGCAGTTGGCTCCCTGAGCGATCGCAGTTCTTC
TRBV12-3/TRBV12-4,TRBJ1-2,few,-,CASRTQGGGYTF,TGTGCCAGCCGGACTCAGGGAGGCGGCTACACCTTC
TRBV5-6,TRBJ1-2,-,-,CASSAQGLRDYGYTF,TGTGCCAGCAGCGCCCAGGGTTTACGGGACTATGGCTACACCTTC
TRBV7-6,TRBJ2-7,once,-,CASSLAGLGEQYF,TGTGCCAGCAGCTTAGCGGGGCTGGGAGAGCAGTACTTC
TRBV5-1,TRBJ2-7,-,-,CASSLGQRGMTYEQYF,TGCGCCAGCAGCTTGGGTCAGAGGGGGATGACCTACGAGCAGTACTTC
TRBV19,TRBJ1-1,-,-,CASRPGGANTEAFF,TGTGCCAGTAGACCCGGGGGGGCGAACACTGAAGCTTTCTTT
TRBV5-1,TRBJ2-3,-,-,CASSSSLKDAGNTQYF,TGCGCCAGCAGCTCCTCGCTTAAGGATGCAGGCAATACGCAGTATTTT
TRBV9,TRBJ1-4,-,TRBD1,CASSPDRNEKLFF,TGTGCCAGCAGCCCGGACAGGAATGAAAAACTGTTTTTT
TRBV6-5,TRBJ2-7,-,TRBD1,CASSLPLDRAYEQYF,TGTGCCAGCAGTTTACCGTTGGACAGGGCTTACGAGCAGTACTTC
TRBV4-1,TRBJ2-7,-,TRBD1,CASSHRPGQGLYEQYF,TGCGCCAGCAGCCATCGACCGGGACAGGGACTCTACGAGCAGTACTTC
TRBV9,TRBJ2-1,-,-,CASSVVPQGLNEQFF,TGTGCCAGCAGCGTAGTCCCCCAGGGTTTGAATGAGCAGTTCTTC
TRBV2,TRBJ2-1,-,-,CASSEGAYPVGHNEQFF,TGTGCCAGCAGTGAAGGAGCGTACCCGGTCGGCCACAATGAGCAGTTCTTC
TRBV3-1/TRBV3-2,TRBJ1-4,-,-,CASRPGGGREKLFF,TGTGCCAGCAGACCCGGGGGGGGCCGGGAAAAACTGTTTTTT
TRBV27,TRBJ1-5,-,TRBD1,CASNEAGGRQPQHF,TGTGCCAGCAACGAAGCAGGGGGTCGTCAGCCCCAGCATTTT
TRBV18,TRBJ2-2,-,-,CASSPPNRDTGELFF,TGTGCCAGCTCACCACCTAACAGGGACACCGGGGAGCTGTTTTTT
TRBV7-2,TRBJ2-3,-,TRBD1,CASSAQGATDTQYF,TGTGCCAGCAGCGCACAGGGGGCGACAGATACGCAGTATTTT
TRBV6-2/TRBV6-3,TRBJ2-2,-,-,CASSLGQTTGELFF,TGTGCCAGCAGTCTTGGACAGACCACCGGGGAGCTGTTTTTT
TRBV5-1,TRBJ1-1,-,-,CASSQDSERTEAFF,TGCGCCAGCAGCCAAGACAGCGAAAGGACTGAAGCTTTCTTT
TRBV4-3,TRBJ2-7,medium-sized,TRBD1,CASSRLGTGGDEQYF,TGCGCCAGCAGCCGCCTCGGGACAGGGGGCGACGAGCAGTACTTC
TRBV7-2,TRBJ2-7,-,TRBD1,CASSRDRVGEQYF,TGTGCCAGCAGCCGGGACAGGGTTGGCGAGCAGTACTTC